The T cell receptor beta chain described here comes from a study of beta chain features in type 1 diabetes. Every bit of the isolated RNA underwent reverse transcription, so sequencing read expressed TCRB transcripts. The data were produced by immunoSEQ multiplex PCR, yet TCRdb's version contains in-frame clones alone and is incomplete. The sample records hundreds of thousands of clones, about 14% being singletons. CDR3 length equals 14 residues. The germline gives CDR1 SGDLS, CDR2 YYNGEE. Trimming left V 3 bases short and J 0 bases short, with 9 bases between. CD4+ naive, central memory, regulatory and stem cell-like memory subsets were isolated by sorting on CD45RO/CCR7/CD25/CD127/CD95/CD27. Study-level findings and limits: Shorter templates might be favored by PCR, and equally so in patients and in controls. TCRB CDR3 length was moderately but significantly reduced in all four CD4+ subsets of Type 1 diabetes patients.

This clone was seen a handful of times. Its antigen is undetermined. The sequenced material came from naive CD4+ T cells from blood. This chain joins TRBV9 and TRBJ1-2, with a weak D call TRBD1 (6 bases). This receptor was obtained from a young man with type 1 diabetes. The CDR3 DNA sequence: TGTGCCAGCAGCGGACAGGTCGCTAACTATGGCTACACCTTC. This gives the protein CASSGQVANYGYTF.